Listed here are 9 T cell receptor beta chains from one sample, sequenced in a study of shared clonotypes between healthy human individuals. Sequencing used immunoSEQ multiplex PCR; TCRdb keeps in-frame clones, though not all of them. The profile covers some 700,000 clones, with around 90% appearing a single time and 34% taken by the ten largest. The sample taken for sequencing was memory CD8+ T cells from PBMCs. Subset here: CD45RO+ cells pooled with CCR7-negative TemRA cells. The receptors stem from a man between 18 and 35 years old in good health. Some clones in this sample may be carry-over from other donors' samples.

V and J are TRBV10-3 and TRBJ2-1, with D maybe TRBD2 (6 bases). CDR3 size: 14 residues. Germline CDR1 reads ENHRY; CDR2 reads SYGVKD. V was cut by 2 bases and J by 8 bases, with 13 bases left in between. The CDR3, as DNA: TGTGCCATCAGTGAGCTAGCGCGGACCCATGAGCAGTTCTTC. Translating it yields CAISELARTHEQFF.

V usage is TRBV28 and J usage is TRBJ1-3; D gene unclear. Germline V gene sequence: CDR1 MDHEN, CDR2 SYDVKM. The CDR3 covers 14 residues. Trimming removed 10 bases from V and 9 bases from J, with 22 bases in between. In DNA form, the CDR3 reads TGTGCCACCTCAAACTGGACTGGGATAGGCACCATATATTTT. Translating gives CATSNWTGIGTIYF.

A single count supports this clone. V and J are TRBV9 and TRBJ2-2, with D perhaps assigned TRBD1 or TRBD2 (5 bases each). Germline CDR1 is SGDLS and CDR2 is YYNGEE. V lost 0 bases and J 4 bases, leaving 16 bases between the germline ends. The CDR3 is made up of 17 amino acids. The CDR3: CASSVEASRASTGELFF. The CDR3 nucleotides are TGTGCCAGCAGCGTAGAAGCTAGCAGGGCAAGCACCGGGGAGCTGTTTTTT.

The J gene is TRBJ2-1, the V gene TRBV27; tentatively, D is TRBD1 or TRBD2 (5 bases each). Trimming pared 6 bases from V and 4 bases from J, leaving 10 bases between. Germline lookup yields CDR1 MNHEY and CDR2 SMNVEV (reference sequence). The CDR3 is 13 amino acids. CDR3 sequence (DNA): TGTGCCAGCAGCCTAGGGGAGTACAATGAGCAGTTCTTC. This translates into CASSLGEYNEQFF.

This chain connects TRBV4-1 to TRBJ1-1; D is perhaps TRBD1 (5 bases). CDR1 and CDR2 from the germline V gene are MGHRA and YSYEKL. Trimming removed 4 bases from V and 0 bases from J, with 9 bases in between. The CDR3 runs 14 residues. In DNA form, the CDR3 reads TGCGCCAGCAGCCTCTGGGGGGTGAACACTGAAGCTTTCTTT. Protein sequence: CASSLWGVNTEAFF.

This chain connects TRBV11-2 to TRBJ2-4; no clear D. This CDR3 is built from 17 residues. CDR1 is SGHAT and CDR2 is FQNNGV in the germline V gene. Trimming removed 2 bases at V and 0 bases at J, with 14 bases between. The CDR3 protein is CASSLSPQLLAKNIQYF. CDR3 coding DNA: TGTGCCAGCAGCTTATCGCCCCAGTTACTAGCCAAAAACATTCAGTACTTC.

This clone has a handful of counts. The chain is built from TRBV28 and TRBJ1-4; D unresolved. V lost 4 bases and J lost 14, with 14 bases in between. The length of the CDR3 is 12 residues. Per germline, CDR1 MDHEN and CDR2 SYDVKM. Here the CDR3 reads CASSSTAWKLFF. In DNA form, the CDR3 reads TGTGCCAGCAGTTCTACCGCCTGGAAGCTGTTTTTT.

This CDR3 reads CASSRWGQGYEQFF. Here the CDR3 DNA reads TGTGCCAGCAGCCGATGGGGACAGGGGTATGAGCAGTTCTTC. V is TRBV5-8 and J is TRBJ2-1; 10 nucleotides line up with TRBD1. The CDR3 is 14 amino acids. Looked up from germline, CDR1 is SGHTS and CDR2 is YDEGEE. The V gene end was trimmed by 4 bases and the J gene end by 8 bases; junction bases not matched to a gene: 6. Supplemented by reference TRBV5-8 and TRBJ2-1, the full variable domain reads EAGVTQSPTHLIKTRGQQATLRCSPISGHTSVYWYQQALGLGLQFLLWYDEGEERNRGNFPPRFSGRQFPNYSSELNVNALELEDSALYLCASSRWGQGYEQFFGPGTRLTVL.

The chain combines TRBV5-6 with TRBJ2-1, with 10 nucleotides matching TRBD1. The CDR3 loop spans 15 amino acids. Germline V gene data show CDR1 as SGHDT and CDR2 as YYEEEE. The V segment lost 1 base and the J segment 3 bases; nucleotides outside the gene matches: 1. For the CDR3, the DNA is TGTGCCAGCAGCTTGTGGACAGGGGGCTACAATGAGCAGTTCTTC. It is translated as CASSLWTGGYNEQFF.